A selection of T cell receptor beta chains follows, all from one sample in a study of molecular identifiers for immune sequencing clone quantification. TCRdb reprocessed the PCR reads via MiXCR and lists one record per CDR3 protein. In the table there are 88,000 or so distinct CDR3 sequences, roughly a fifth of which are singletons. The sequenced sample was naive CD8+ T cells from blood, with Jurkat cell RNA spiked in. The receptors were gathered from a human donor in good health. Some libraries in this study had Jurkat cell RNA spiked in. Each CDR3 is given with its conserved first and last residue. The D gene is left open where the match is weak. Rows may omit the clone size; those that give it use once, few, many or a size class.

TRBV24-1	-	TRBJ2-7	few	CATSDPLSGYEQYF	TGTGCCACCAGTGACCCTTTGTCCGGATACGAGCAGTACTTC
TRBV4-2	-	TRBJ2-3	-	CASSPVPRDVLDTQYF	TGTGCCAGCAGCCCAGTCCCCAGGGACGTGCTGGATACGCAGTATTTT
TRBV12-3/TRBV12-4	-	TRBJ1-1	few	CASSSGRATEAFF	TGTGCCAGCAGCTCAGGACGGGCCACTGAAGCTTTCTTT
TRBV7-8	-	TRBJ2-3	few	CASSSSSGGNTQYF	TGTGCCAGCAGCTCCTCCAGTGGGGGGAATACGCAGTATTTT
TRBV7-6	-	TRBJ2-1	-	CASSITNPGGLGYNEQFF	TGTGCCAGCAGCATCACCAACCCCGGGGGATTAGGTTACAATGAGCAGTTCTTC
TRBV16	TRBD1	TRBJ2-3	few	CASSQKMGQRISPGTLYF	TGTGCCAGCAGCCAAAAAATGGGACAGCGTATCTCTCCTGGCACGCTGTATTTT
TRBV12-3/TRBV12-4	TRBD2	TRBJ2-3	many	CASSLFLAGDTDTQYF	TGTGCCAGCAGTTTATTTCTAGCGGGGGACACAGATACGCAGTATTTT
TRBV10-3	TRBD1	TRBJ2-7	many	CAISPGQGAGDSYEQYF	TGTGCCATCAGTCCGGGACAGGGGGCGGGAGACTCTTACGAGCAGTACTTC
TRBV12-3/TRBV12-4	TRBD1	TRBJ1-5	-	CASSPRQGDQPQHF	TGTGCCAGCAGTCCAAGACAGGGAGATCAGCCCCAGCATTTT
TRBV10-3	TRBD1	TRBJ2-3	many	CAISNRGTTDTQYF	TGTGCCATCAGTAACAGGGGTACCACAGATACGCAGTATTTT
TRBV6-5	TRBD1	TRBJ2-7	few	CASSQAGQGVDEQYF	TGTGCCAGCAGTCAAGCTGGACAGGGGGTAGATGAGCAGTACTTC
TRBV10-3	-	TRBJ2-5	-	CAIRDQETQYF	TGTGCCATCAGGGACCAAGAGACCCAGTACTTC
TRBV5-8	-	TRBJ2-2	few	CASSLAVRAGELFF	TGTGCCAGCAGCTTAGCGGTGCGGGCCGGGGAGCTGTTTTTT
TRBV4-3	-	TRBJ2-2	-	CASSQSSTGLFRELFF	TGCGCCAGCAGCCAGTCGTCGACAGGACTTTTCAGGGAGCTGTTTTTT